The entry below describes one T cell receptor (beta chain). Its antigen is unidentified. In the study's own analysis: After removing out-of-frame reads, around 2 million distinct TCRbeta sequences remained. The repertoire was sequenced with immunoSEQ multiplex PCR; TCRdb's copy has only in-frame clones and lacks some. From that table come the V and J calls and clone size; the DNA was used to work out D and trimming. The profile shows 75,000 to 90,000 clones, about 85% of them singletons. This sample is part of a study of memory CD4+ T cells and cytomegalovirus serostatus. Study results and limitations: Suggested: most of the CMV-linked TCR signature lies in CD4+ memory cells.

The CDR3 is made up of 15 amino acids. Looked up from germline, CDR1 is SEHNR and CDR2 is FQNEAQ (reference sequence). Between the trimmed V and J ends, which lost 1 base and 4 bases, there was a span of 14 bases. The sort gate was single viable CD3+CD4+CD8-CD45RO+ cells for memory CD4+ T cells. The V call is TRBV7-9, the J call TRBJ2-7; D unresolved. Sequenced input: memory CD4+ T cells from blood. This clonotype was obtained from an adult in good health and CMV-seronegative. The CDR3 nucleotides read TGTGCCAGCAGCTTAGGGTCTGCTTCCTCGTACGAGCAGTACTTC. This codes for CASSLGSASSYEQYF. The full variable domain, completed using reference TRBV7-9 and TRBJ2-7, is DTGVSQNPRHKITKRGQNVTFRCDPISEHNRLYWYRQTLGQGPEFLTYFQNEAQLEKSRLLSDRFSAERPKGSFSTLEIQRTEQGDSAMYLCASSLGSASSYEQYFGPGTRLTVT.